This TCR beta chain emerged from a study of shared clonotypes between healthy human individuals. Whole-study findings and limits: Few donors limited the genetic and exposure-history diversity represented.

Produced via immunoSEQ multiplex PCR; TCRdb's table is partial and in-frame only. The sample has approximately 110,000 clones, around 71% seen once; the top ten hold roughly 22%. Trimming cost V 0 bases and J 1 base, with 9 bases left between them. Germline V CDR1 and CDR2: SGDLS, YYNGEE. The CDR3 has 15 amino acids. This clone turned up a few times. Antigen specificity is unknown. Sequencing used memory CD8+ T cells sorted from blood. Subset of the sample: CD45RO+ cells pooled with CCR7-negative TemRA cells. The source of this sequence is a woman aged 25 to 39 in good health. The chain is built from TRBV9 and TRBJ2-3; D may be TRBD1 or TRBD2 (5 bases each). CDR3 DNA sequence: TGTGCCAGCAGCGTAGGAGGGGCCGGCACAGATACGCAGTATTTT. Protein sequence: CASSVGGAGTDTQYF. The variable domain in full, with the rest retrieved from reference TRBV9 and TRBJ2-3, is DSGVTQTPKHLITATGQRVTLRCSPRSGDLSVYWYQQSLDQGLQFLIQYYNGEERAKGNILERFSAQQFPDLHSELNLSSLELGDSALYFCASSVGGAGTDTQYFGPGTRLTVL.